This TCR beta chain derives from a study of identical twins. V was clipped by 0 bases and J by 4 bases, with 13 bases between them. Per the germline V gene, CDR1 is MRHNA and CDR2 is SNTAGT. This CDR3 is built from 16 residues. TCRdb passed the 5' RACE reads through MiXCR, listing each CDR3 protein once. The sample lists around 680,000 distinct CDR3 sequences, 8.5% to 9.5% occurring once. This clonotype has ten or more counts. This sample also appeared in a second study, on yellow fever vaccine responses in identical twins.

This clonotype originated in a woman under 30 in good health. The rearrangement links TRBV6-4 to TRBJ2-1; D might be TRBD1 (6 bases). The sequenced sample consisted of PBMCs. CDR3 sequence (DNA): TGTGCCAGCAGTGACTCCGAGGAAGGGGGTTACAATGAGCAGTTCTTC. Protein sequence: CASSDSEEGGYNEQFF.